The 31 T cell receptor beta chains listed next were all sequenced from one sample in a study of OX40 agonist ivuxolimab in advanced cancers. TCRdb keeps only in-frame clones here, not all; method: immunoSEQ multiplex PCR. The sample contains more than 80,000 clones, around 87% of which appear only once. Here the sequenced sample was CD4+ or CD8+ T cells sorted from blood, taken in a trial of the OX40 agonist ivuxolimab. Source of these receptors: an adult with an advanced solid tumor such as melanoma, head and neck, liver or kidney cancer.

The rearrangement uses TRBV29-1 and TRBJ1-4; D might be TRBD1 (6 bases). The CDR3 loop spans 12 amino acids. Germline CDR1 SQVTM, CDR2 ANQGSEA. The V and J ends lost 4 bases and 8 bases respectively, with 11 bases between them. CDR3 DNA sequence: TGCAGCGTTGCCCCGGGGGGCGAAAAACTGTTTTTT. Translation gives CSVAPGGEKLFF.

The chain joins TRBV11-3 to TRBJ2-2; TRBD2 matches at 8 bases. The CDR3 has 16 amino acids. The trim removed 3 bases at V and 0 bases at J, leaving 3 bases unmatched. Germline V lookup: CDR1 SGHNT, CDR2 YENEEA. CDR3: CASSLGLEPNTGELFF. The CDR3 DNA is TGTGCCAGCAGCTTGGGACTAGAACCGAACACCGGGGAGCTGTTTTTT.

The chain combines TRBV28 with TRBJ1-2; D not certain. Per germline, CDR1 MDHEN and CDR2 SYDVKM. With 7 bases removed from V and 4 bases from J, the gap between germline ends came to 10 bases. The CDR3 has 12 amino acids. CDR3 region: CASKFRSYGYTF. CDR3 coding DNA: TGTGCCAGCAAATTTAGGAGCTATGGCTACACCTTC.

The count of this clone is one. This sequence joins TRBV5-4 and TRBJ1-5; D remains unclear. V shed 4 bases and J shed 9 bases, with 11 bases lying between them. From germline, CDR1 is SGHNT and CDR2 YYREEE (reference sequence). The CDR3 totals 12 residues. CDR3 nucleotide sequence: TGTGCCAGCAGCGTGGATGCCGGGCCCCAGCATTTT. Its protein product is CASSVDAGPQHF.

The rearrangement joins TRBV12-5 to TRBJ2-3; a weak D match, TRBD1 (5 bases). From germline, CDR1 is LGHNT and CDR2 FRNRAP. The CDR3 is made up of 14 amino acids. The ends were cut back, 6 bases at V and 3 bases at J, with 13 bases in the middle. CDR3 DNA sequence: TGTGCTAGTGGCCAAGGGGTCCAAACAGATACGCAGTATTTT. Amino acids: CASGQGVQTDTQYF.

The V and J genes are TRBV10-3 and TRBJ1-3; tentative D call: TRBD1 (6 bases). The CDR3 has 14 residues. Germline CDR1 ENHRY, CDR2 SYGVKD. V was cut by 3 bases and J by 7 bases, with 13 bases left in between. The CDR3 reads CAISESGARNTIYF. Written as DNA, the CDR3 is TGTGCCATCAGTGAATCGGGGGCGCGTAACACCATATATTTT.

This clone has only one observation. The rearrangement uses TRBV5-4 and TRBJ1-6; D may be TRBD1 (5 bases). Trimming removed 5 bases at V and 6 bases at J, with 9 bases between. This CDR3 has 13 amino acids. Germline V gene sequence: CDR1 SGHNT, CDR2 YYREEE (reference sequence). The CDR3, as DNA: TGTGCCAGCAGTATGGGACCTAATTCACCCCTCCACTTT. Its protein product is CASSMGPNSPLHF. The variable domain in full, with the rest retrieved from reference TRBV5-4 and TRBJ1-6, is ETGVTQSPTHLIKTRGQQVTLRCSSQSGHNTVSWYQQALGQGPQFIFQYYREEENGRGNFPPRFSGLQFPNYSSELNVNALELDDSALYLCASSMGPNSPLHFGNGTRLTVT.

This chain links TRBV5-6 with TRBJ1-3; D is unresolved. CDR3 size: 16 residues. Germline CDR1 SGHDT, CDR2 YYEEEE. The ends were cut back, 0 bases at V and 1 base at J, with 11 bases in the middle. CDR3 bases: TGTGCCAGCAGCTTGGTCGCCGGCAGTTCTGGAAACACCATATATTTT. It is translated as CASSLVAGSSGNTIYF.

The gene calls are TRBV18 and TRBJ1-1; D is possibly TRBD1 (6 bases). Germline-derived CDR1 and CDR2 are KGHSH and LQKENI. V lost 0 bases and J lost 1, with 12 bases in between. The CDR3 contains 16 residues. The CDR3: CASSPPNRDRNTEAFF. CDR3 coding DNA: TGTGCCAGCTCACCACCGAACAGGGATAGGAACACTGAAGCTTTCTTT.

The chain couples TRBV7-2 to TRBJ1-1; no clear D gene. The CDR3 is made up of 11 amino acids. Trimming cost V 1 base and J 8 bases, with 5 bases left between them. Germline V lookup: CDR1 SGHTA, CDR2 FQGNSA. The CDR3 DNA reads TGTGCCAGCAGCTTAGGAGGAGAAGCTTTCTTT. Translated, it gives CASSLGGEAFF.

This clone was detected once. The CDR3 nucleotides are TGTGCCAGCAGTGACAGGGCGGGAGTGGGGACCCAGTACTTC. This sequence encodes CASSDRAGVGTQYF. The chain links TRBV6-1 to TRBJ2-5; TRBD2 agrees at 7 bases. CDR1 and CDR2 from the germline V gene are MNHNS and SASEGT. The CDR3 sequence is 14 residues long. After removal of 3 bases from V and 7 bases from J, the junction contained 8 bases not matched to a gene.

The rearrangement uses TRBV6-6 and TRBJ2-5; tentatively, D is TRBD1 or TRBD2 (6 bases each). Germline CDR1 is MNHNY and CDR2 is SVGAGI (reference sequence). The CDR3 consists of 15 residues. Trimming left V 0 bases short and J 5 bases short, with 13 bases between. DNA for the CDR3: TGTGCCAGCAGTTACTCAGGCAGGGGAGGCGAGACCCAGTACTTC. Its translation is CASSYSGRGGETQYF.

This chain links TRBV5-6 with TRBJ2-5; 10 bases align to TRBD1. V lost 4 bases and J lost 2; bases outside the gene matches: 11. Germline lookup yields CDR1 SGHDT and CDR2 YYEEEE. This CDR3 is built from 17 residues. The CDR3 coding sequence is TGTGCCAGCAGCGGCACCCCAGGGACAGGGGATCAAGAGACCCAGTACTTC. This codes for CASSGTPGTGDQETQYF.

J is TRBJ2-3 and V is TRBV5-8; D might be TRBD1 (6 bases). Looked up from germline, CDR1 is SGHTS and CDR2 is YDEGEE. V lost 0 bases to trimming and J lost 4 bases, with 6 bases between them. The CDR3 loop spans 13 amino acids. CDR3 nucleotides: TGTGCCAGCAGCTTGGAGGGGGCAGATACGCAGTATTTT. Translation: CASSLEGADTQYF.

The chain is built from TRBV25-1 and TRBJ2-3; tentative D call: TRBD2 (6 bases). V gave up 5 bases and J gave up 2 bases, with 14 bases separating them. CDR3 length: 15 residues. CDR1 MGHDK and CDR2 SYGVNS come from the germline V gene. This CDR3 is CASSKPGLHTDTQYF. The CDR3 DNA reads TGTGCCAGCAGTAAACCGGGACTTCACACAGATACGCAGTATTTT.

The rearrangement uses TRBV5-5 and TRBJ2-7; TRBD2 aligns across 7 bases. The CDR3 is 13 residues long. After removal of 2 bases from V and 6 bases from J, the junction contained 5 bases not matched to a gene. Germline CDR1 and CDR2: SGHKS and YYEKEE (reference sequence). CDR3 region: CASSFGGSGEQYF. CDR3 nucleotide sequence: TGTGCCAGCAGCTTTGGCGGGAGTGGCGAGCAGTACTTC.

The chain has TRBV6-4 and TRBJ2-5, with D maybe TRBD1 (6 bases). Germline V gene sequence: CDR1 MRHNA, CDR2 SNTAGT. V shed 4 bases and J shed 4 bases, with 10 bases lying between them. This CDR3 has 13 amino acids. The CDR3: CASSAQGGETQYF. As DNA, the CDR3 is TGTGCCAGCAGTGCACAGGGTGGAGAGACCCAGTACTTC.

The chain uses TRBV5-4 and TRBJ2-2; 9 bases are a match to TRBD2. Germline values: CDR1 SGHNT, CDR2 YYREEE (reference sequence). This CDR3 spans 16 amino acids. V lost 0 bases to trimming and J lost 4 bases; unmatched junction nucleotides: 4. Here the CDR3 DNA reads TGTGCCAGCAGCTTGGCCCTAGCGGGATTCACCGGGGAGCTGTTTTTT. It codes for CASSLALAGFTGELFF.

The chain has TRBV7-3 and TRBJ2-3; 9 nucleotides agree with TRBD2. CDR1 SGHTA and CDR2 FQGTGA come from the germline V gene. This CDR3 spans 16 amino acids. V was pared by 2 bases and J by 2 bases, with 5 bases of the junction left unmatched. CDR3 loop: CASSLSRGGDTDTQYF. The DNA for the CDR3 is TGTGCCAGCAGCTTATCCCGCGGGGGGGACACAGATACGCAGTATTTT. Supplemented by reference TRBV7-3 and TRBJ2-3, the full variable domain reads GAGVSQTPSNKVTEKGKYVELRCDPISGHTALYWYRQSLGQGPEFLIYFQGTGAADDSGLPNDRFFAVRPEGSVSTLKIQRTERGDSAVYLCASSLSRGGDTDTQYFGPGTRLTVL.

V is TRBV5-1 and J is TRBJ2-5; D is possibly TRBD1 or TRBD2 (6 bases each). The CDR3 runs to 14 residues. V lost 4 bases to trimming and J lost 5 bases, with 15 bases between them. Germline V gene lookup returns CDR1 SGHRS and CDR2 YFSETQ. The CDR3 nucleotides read TGCGCCAGCAGCCCTTTGGGGGGCGGGGAGACCCAGTACTTC. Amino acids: CASSPLGGGETQYF.

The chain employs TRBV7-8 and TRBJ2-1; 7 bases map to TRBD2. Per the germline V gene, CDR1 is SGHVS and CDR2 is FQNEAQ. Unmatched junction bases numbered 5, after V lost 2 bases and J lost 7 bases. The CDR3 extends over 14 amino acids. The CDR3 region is CASSLPGGHNEQFF. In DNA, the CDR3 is TGTGCCAGCAGCTTACCGGGAGGACATAATGAGCAGTTCTTC.

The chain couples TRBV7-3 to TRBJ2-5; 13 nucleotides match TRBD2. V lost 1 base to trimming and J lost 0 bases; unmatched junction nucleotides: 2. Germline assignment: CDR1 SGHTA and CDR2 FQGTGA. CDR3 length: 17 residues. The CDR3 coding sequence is TGTGCCAGCAGCTTAAGGGGGACTAGCGGGGACCAAGAGACCCAGTACTTC. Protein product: CASSLRGTSGDQETQYF.

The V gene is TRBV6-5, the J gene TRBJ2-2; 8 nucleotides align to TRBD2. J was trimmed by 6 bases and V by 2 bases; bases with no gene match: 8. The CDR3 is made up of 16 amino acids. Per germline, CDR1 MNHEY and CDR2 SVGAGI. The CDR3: CASSYLLAEPSGELFF. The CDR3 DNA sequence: TGTGCCAGCAGTTACCTACTAGCGGAGCCGTCCGGGGAGCTGTTTTTT.

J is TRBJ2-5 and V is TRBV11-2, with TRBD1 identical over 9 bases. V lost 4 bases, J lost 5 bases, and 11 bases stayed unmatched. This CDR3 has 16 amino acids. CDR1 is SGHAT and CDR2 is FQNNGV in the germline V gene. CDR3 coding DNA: TGTGCCAGCAGCTCCTTCGACAGGGGGAATGCGGAGACCCAGTACTTC. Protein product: CASSSFDRGNAETQYF.

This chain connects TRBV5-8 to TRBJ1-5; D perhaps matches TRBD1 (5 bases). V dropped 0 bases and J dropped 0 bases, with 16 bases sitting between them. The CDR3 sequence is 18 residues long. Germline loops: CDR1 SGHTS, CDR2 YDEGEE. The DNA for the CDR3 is TGTGCCAGCAGCTTGGCATGGGGGGTTGGGTTTAGCAATCAGCCCCAGCATTTT. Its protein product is CASSLAWGVGFSNQPQHF.

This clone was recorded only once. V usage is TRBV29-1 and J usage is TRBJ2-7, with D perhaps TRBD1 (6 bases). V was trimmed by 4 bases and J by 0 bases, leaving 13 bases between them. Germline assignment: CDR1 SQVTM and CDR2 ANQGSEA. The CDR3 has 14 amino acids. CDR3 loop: CSVGGHQSSYEQYF. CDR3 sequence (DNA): TGCAGCGTTGGGGGGCATCAGTCCTCCTACGAGCAGTACTTC.

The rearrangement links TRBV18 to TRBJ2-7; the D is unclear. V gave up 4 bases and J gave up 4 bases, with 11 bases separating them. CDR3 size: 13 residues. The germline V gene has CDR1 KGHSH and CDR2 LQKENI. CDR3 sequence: CASSHQDGYEQYF. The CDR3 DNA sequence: TGTGCCAGCTCACATCAGGACGGATACGAGCAGTACTTC.

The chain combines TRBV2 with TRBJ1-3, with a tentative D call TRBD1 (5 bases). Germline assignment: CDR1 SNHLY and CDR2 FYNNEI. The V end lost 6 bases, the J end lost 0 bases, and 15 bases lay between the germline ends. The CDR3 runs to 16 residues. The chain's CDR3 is CASSVGRPSSGNTIYF. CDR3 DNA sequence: TGTGCCAGCAGCGTGGGACGGCCGTCCTCTGGAAACACCATATATTTT.

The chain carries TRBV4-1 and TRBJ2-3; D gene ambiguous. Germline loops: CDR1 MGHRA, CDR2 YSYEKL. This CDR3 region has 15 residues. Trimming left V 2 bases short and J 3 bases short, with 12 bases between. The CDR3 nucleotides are TGCGCCAGCAGCCAAACGGACCCACGGACAGATACGCAGTATTTT. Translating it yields CASSQTDPRTDTQYF.

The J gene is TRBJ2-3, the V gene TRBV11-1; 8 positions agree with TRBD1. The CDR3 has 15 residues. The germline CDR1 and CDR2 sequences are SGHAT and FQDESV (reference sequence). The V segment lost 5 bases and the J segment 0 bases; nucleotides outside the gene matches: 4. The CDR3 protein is CASSAGQVSTDTQYF. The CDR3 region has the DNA TGTGCCAGCAGCGCGGGACAGGTGAGCACAGATACGCAGTATTTT.

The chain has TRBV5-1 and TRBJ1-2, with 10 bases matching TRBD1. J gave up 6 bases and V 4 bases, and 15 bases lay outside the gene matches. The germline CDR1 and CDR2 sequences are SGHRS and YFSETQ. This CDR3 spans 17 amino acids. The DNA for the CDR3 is TGCGCCAGCAGCCCCTCGGGACAGGGGTTTGTCGAGAATGGCTACACCTTC. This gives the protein CASSPSGQGFVENGYTF.